Sequencing of this T cell receptor (beta chain) was carried out in a study of OX40 agonist ivuxolimab in advanced cancers. Study-level background: Treatment of patients was with ivuxolimab, an agonistic anti-OX40 (CD134) antibody.

A remark on this clone: The antigen is unknown.

Overall study findings and caveats: In the 0.1 to 3.0 mg/kg range, CD4+ and CD8+ blood T cells had expanded clonally by week 6.

Assay used: immunoSEQ multiplex PCR; TCRdb lists only in-frame clones, some missing. Here the sample spans under 40,000 clones, about four fifths being singletons. Germline CDR1 reads SGHRS; CDR2 reads YFSETQ. CDR3 length: 17 amino acids. Trimming cost V 3 bases and J 6 bases; bases outside gene matches: 7. The receptor was isolated from an adult with an advanced solid tumor such as melanoma, head and neck, liver or kidney cancer. The chain joins TRBV5-1 to TRBJ2-1; TRBD2 matches 15 bases. Sequencing was performed on CD4+ or CD8+ T cells sorted from blood, taken in a trial of the OX40 agonist ivuxolimab. The CDR3 sequence: CASSSGLAGGRGNEQFF. In DNA form, the CDR3 reads TGCGCCAGCAGCTCAGGACTAGCGGGAGGGCGGGGCAATGAGCAGTTCTTC.